Listed below are T cell receptor beta chains from one sample, sequenced in a study of post-analysis software for immune sequencing data. Each CDR3 protein is one row after TCRdb ran MiXCR on the PCR reads. The data contain around 700,000 distinct CDR3 sequences, roughly three fifths of them singletons. The sequencing input was blood. Receptors originate from a girl between 2 and 10 years old with multiple sclerosis. Both conserved end residues are part of each CDR3. The D gene is left open where the match is weak. Only some rows state a clone size, as once, few, many or a class for expanded clones.

>-|-|TRBV7-9|TRBJ2-4
TGTGCCAGCAGCATAACACCCGGGGGCATTCAGTACTTC
CASSITPGGIQYF
>-|TRBD1|TRBV10-3|TRBJ1-2
TGTGCCATCAGTGCTCCTCCGACAGGGGGCAAAGATGGCTACACCTTC
CAISAPPTGGKDGYTF
>once|-|TRBV10-3|TRBJ1-1
TGTGCCATCAGTGGGGAAATGAACACTGAAGCTTTCTTT
CAISGEMNTEAFF
>-|TRBD2|TRBV29-1|TRBJ2-7
TGCAGCGTTGAACTCCTAGCGGGGTACGAGCAGTACTTC
CSVELLAGYEQYF
>-|TRBD1|TRBV29-1|TRBJ2-3
TGCAGCGCTCCCGGGACAGGGAGCTCAGATACGCAGTATTTT
CSAPGTGSSDTQYF
>-|-|TRBV30|TRBJ2-7
TGTGCCTGGAGCCCACAGTGTTCTTACGAGCAGTACTTC
CAWSPQCSYEQYF
>-|-|TRBV12-3/TRBV12-4|TRBJ1-1
TGTGCCAGCATGAGTCTCATGAACACTGAAGCTTTCTTT
CASMSLMNTEAFF
>-|TRBD1|TRBV10-2|TRBJ1-1
TGCGCCAGCGGGACAGGGACCCTGCCCTTGAACACTGAAGCTTTCTTT
CASGTGTLPLNTEAFF
>-|TRBD2|TRBV12-3/TRBV12-4|TRBJ2-5
TGTGCCAGCAGAGGAGACACGCGGGAGCAGTACTTC
CASRGDTREQYF
>-|-|TRBV4-2|TRBJ2-5
TGTGCCAGCAGCCAGAATCCCCCATCACACCAAGAGACCCAGTACTTC
CASSQNPPSHQETQYF
>-|-|TRBV7-8|TRBJ2-1
TGTGCCAGCACCAGGGTCAACAATGAGCAGTTCTTC
CASTRVNNEQFF
>-|-|TRBV6-5|TRBJ2-1
TGTGCCAGCAGTTTCAGGGGCGTTGAGCAGTTCTTC
CASSFRGVEQFF
>once|TRBD2|TRBV10-3|TRBJ2-7
TGTGCCATCAGTGAGTCTTTGGCTAGCGGGGTCGAGCAGTACTTC
CAISESLASGVEQYF
>few|-|TRBV7-8|TRBJ2-5
TGTGCCAGCAGCGACTCTAGGGTTGGAGAGACCCAGTACTTC
CASSDSRVGETQYF
>-|-|TRBV10-2|TRBJ2-5
TGCGCCAGCAGTGAGTCGACCCAGTGGGGGACCCAGTACTTC
CASSESTQWGTQYF
>-|-|TRBV5-1|TRBJ2-2
TGCGCCACCTCGAGCGGGAACACCGGGGAGCTGTTTTTT
CATSSGNTGELFF
>-|TRBD2|TRBV4-1|TRBJ2-7
TGCGCCAGCAGCGAAGCTAGCGGTAGGGCCTACGAGCAGTACTTC
CASSEASGRAYEQYF
>once|TRBD2|TRBV24-1|TRBJ2-5
TGTGCCACCAGTGAGCCGTTCGGGACTACCTTCCAAGAGACCCAGTACTTC
CATSEPFGTTFQETQYF
>-|-|TRBV20-1|TRBJ2-5
TGCAGTGCTAGAGAAGGGGGGCACCAAGAGACCCAGTACTTC
CSAREGGHQETQYF
>-|TRBD2|TRBV20-1|TRBJ2-7
TGCAGTGCTAGGGGGGGGACTAGCGAATCTTACTACGAGCAGTACTTC
CSARGGTSESYYEQYF
>-|-|TRBV19|TRBJ2-7
TGTGCCATTTCGTCCGGGACGGGCCCCTACGAGCAGTACTTC
CAISSGTGPYEQYF
>few|TRBD1|TRBV20-1|TRBJ2-1
TGCAGTGCTCAGGACAGGCCATCCTACAATGAGCAGTTCTTC
CSAQDRPSYNEQFF
>few|-|TRBV4-1|TRBJ2-5
TGCGCCAGCAGCCTCCGTTACGGCGCCCAAGAGACCCAGTACTTC
CASSLRYGAQETQYF